A single sample gave rise to the 30 T cell receptor beta chains below, sequenced in a study of blood T cell repertoires in COVID-19 (dated by TCRdb to 2018 to 2020). The library was prepared using the immunoSEQ multiplex PCR assay. This is the immuneACCESS table as TCRdb keeps it, with only in-frame sequences that have V and J called. A part of the clones is gone; compared with another copy, unresolved V genes explain less than half, and the rest is unexplained. This sample gives around 78,000 clones in total; roughly 86% of them show up just once. Of the sample, approximately 1.9% falls within the top ten clones. Sample: peripheral blood. These TCRs come from a woman in her fifties or sixties with acute or convalescent COVID-19.

The table lists this clone with a count of one. The chain is built from TRBV9 and TRBJ2-7, with 9 positions matching TRBD2. Germline V gene sequence: CDR1 SGDLS, CDR2 YYNGEE. The CDR3 sequence is 16 residues long. V was clipped by 0 bases and J by 6 bases; unmatched bases: 10. The CDR3 region has the DNA TGTGCCAGCAGCGTAGGGGGGCTAGCGGGAAAGGGCGAGCAGTACTTC. Amino acids: CASSVGGLAGKGEQYF.

The sample holds one count of this clone. The chain uses TRBV30 and TRBJ1-1; 7 positions agree with TRBD1. There are 15 residues in the CDR3. J was trimmed by 5 bases and V by 6 bases; bases with no gene match: 15. Germline V gene lookup returns CDR1 GTSNPN and CDR2 SVGIG (reference sequence). The CDR3 here is CACSKGQLMRTEAFF. CDR3 coding DNA: TGTGCCTGCTCCAAGGGACAGTTGATGAGAACTGAAGCTTTCTTT.

On this clone: Because the CDR3 is missing its conserved closing phenylalanine or tryptophan, this is likely a read error. The DNA is omitted, as the CDR3 cannot be located on it reliably, and the CDR3 follows TCRdb's listing. The genes are TRBV1 and TRBJ2-3; TRBD2 is taken as the D call from the table, unchecked against the DNA. TRBV1 is a listed pseudogene. Including both end residues, the CDR3 is 11 amino acids long. CDR3 protein: CTSSQALLADT.

The rearrangement joins TRBV7-9 to TRBJ2-5, with 11 bases that match TRBD2. The CDR3 length is 15 residues. Germline assignment: CDR1 SEHNR and CDR2 FQNEAQ (reference sequence). V was pared by 4 bases and J by 1 base, with 2 bases of the junction left unmatched. CDR3 residues: CASSWGLAAQETQYF. CDR3 coding DNA: TGTGCCAGCAGCTGGGGACTAGCGGCCCAAGAGACCCAGTACTTC. The full variable domain, its missing parts supplied by reference TRBV7-9 and TRBJ2-5, is DTGVSQNPRHKITKRGQNVTFRCDPISEHNRLYWYRQTLGQGPEFLTYFQNEAQLEKSRLLSDRFSAERPKGSFSTLEIQRTEQGDSAMYLCASSWGLAAQETQYFGPGTRLLVL.

This chain uses TRBV29-1 with TRBJ1-5, with D possibly being TRBD1 (5 bases). The V end was cut by 4 bases, the J end by 0 bases, with 10 bases between. The CDR3 spans 14 residues. Per the germline V gene, CDR1 is SQVTM and CDR2 is ANQGSEA. CDR3 loop: CSVALDISNQPQHF. CDR3 nucleotide sequence: TGCAGCGTTGCCCTGGACATTAGCAATCAGCCCCAGCATTTT.

The CDR3 is CASSLVLGNERSPLHF. The DNA for the CDR3 is TGTGCCAGCAGTTTAGTTCTAGGAAACGAGAGGTCACCCCTCCACTTT. The rearrangement links TRBV27 to TRBJ1-6; D unclear. The germline gives CDR1 MNHEY, CDR2 SMNVEV (reference sequence). Trimming cost V 2 bases and J 10 bases, with 18 bases left between them. This CDR3 spans 16 amino acids.

This clone was detected once. The gene calls are TRBV27 and TRBJ2-7, with D possibly TRBD2 on 5 matching bases. This CDR3 region has 15 residues. CDR1 is MNHEY, CDR2 SMNVEV, per germline (reference sequence). The V and J ends lost 2 bases and 2 bases respectively, with 13 bases between them. The CDR3 region is CASSLGVDYPYEQYF. The DNA of the CDR3 is TGTGCCAGCAGTTTAGGGGTTGACTACCCCTACGAGCAGTACTTC.

The rearrangement uses TRBV4-1 and TRBJ1-2; TRBD1 agrees at 8 bases. Per the germline V gene, CDR1 is MGHRA and CDR2 is YSYEKL. CDR3 length: 16 amino acids. The ends lost 4 bases at V and 4 bases at J; junction bases unmatched: 11. CDR3 DNA sequence: TGCGCCAGCAGCCCCAAGGACAGGGTTGGATCCTATGGCTACACCTTC. Its protein product is CASSPKDRVGSYGYTF.

Turning to this clone: An end of the junction differs from the germline gene, which may be a read error. This sequence joins TRBV28 and TRBJ1-2, with a weak D call TRBD1 (6 bases). The CDR3 runs 11 residues. The germline V gene encodes CDR1 MDHEN and CDR2 SYDVKM. The CDR3 loop is CASSSFRDTIF. In DNA, the CDR3 is TGTGCCAGCAGCTCGTTCCGGGACACTATCTTC.

The chain couples TRBV11-2 to TRBJ1-5; TRBD1 matches 7 bases. J gave up 5 bases and V 5 bases, and 3 bases lay outside the gene matches. Germline assignment: CDR1 SGHAT and CDR2 FQNNGV. The CDR3 extends over 13 amino acids. CDR3 nucleotide sequence: TGTGCCAGCAGCCAGGACAGGCATCAGCCCCAGCATTTT. As protein: CASSQDRHQPQHF.

V is TRBV4-3 and J is TRBJ1-3; D is unclear. Between the trimmed V and J ends, which lost 0 bases and 0 bases, there was a span of 6 bases. Germline assignment: CDR1 LGHNA and CDR2 YSLEER. This CDR3 has 15 amino acids. The CDR3 region is CASSQDTGSGNTIYF. CDR3 bases: TGCGCCAGCAGCCAAGATACGGGCTCTGGAAACACCATATATTTT.

This clone was observed a handful of times. The V and J genes are TRBV12-3 or TRBV12-4 and TRBJ2-7; D remains unclear. The CDR3 consists of 12 residues. V shed 2 bases and J shed 3 bases, with 5 bases lying between them. CDR3 sequence reads: CASSLHNYEQYF. CDR3 nucleotide sequence: TGTGCCAGCAGTTTACACAACTACGAGCAGTACTTC.

V is TRBV24-1 and J is TRBJ2-1; 7 bases are shared with TRBD2. CDR3 length equals 15 residues. Germline trimming cut 5 bases from V and 4 bases from J; bases unmatched to any gene: 7. Germline CDR1 reads KGHDR; CDR2 reads SFDVKD. The CDR3 protein is CATSAGTTTYNEQFF. CDR3 bases: TGTGCCACCAGTGCCGGGACTACTACATACAATGAGCAGTTCTTC.

The chain recombines TRBV2 with TRBJ2-5, with D possibly being TRBD2 (6 bases). With 3 bases removed from V and 0 bases from J, the gap between germline ends came to 17 bases. In germline, CDR1 is SNHLY, CDR2 FYNNEI. The CDR3 contains 17 residues. The CDR3 DNA sequence: TGTGCCAGCAGTGAGACGGGAGCCACCCCCCACCAAGAGACCCAGTACTTC. This codes for CASSETGATPHQETQYF.

The V and J genes are TRBV6-2 or TRBV6-3 and TRBJ2-7, with 12 nucleotides matching TRBD2. The J segment lost 2 bases and the V segment lost 0 bases, leaving 11 bases of the junction unmatched. The CDR3 covers 19 residues. Germline CDR1 MNHEY, CDR2 SVGEGT. The CDR3, as DNA: TGTGCCAGCAGTTACTCGGATGGGACTAGCGGGCCTATCGCCTACGAGCAGTACTTC. Protein sequence: CASSYSDGTSGPIAYEQYF.

J is TRBJ1-1 and V is TRBV28, with 9 bases lining up with TRBD1. The CDR3 sequence is 15 residues long. Germline trimming cut 5 bases from V and 1 base from J; bases unmatched to any gene: 5. Per germline, CDR1 MDHEN and CDR2 SYDVKM. The CDR3 loop is CASSLNRGRNTEAFF. CDR3 DNA sequence: TGTGCCAGCAGTCTTAACAGGGGGCGGAACACTGAAGCTTTCTTT.

The rearrangement links TRBV28 to TRBJ2-1; D might be TRBD2 (6 bases). This CDR3 comprises 13 residues. The V end lost 11 bases, the J end lost 2 bases, and 13 bases lay between the germline ends. Per germline, CDR1 MDHEN and CDR2 SYDVKM. The CDR3 bases are TGTGCCTTTGGGGGGACCCCCTACAATGAGCAGTTCTTC. Amino acid sequence: CAFGGTPYNEQFF.

This chain joins TRBV3-1 (or the pseudogene TRBV3-2) and TRBJ2-2, with TRBD1 as a possible D gene (5 bases). V gave up 9 bases and J gave up 0 bases, with 17 bases separating them. The CDR3 totals 16 residues. The germline V gene encodes CDR1 LGHDT and CDR2 YNNKEL (reference sequence). In DNA, the CDR3 is TGTGCCAGTGACCACACAGGAACGGCGAACACCGGGGAGCTGTTTTTT. This codes for CASDHTGTANTGELFF.

The chain is built from TRBV6-5 and TRBJ2-7; D unclear. Deletions cut 5 bases from V and 0 bases from J, with 11 bases between. Germline V gene data show CDR1 as MNHEY and CDR2 as SVGAGI. The CDR3 extends over 14 amino acids. Written as DNA, the CDR3 is TGTGCCAGCAGTAACCTGGGCACCTCCTACGAGCAGTACTTC. As protein: CASSNLGTSYEQYF.

V usage is TRBV7-9 and J usage is TRBJ2-3; TRBD1 might be the D (6 bases). With 3 bases removed from V and 0 bases from J, the gap between germline ends came to 7 bases. The CDR3 has 14 amino acids. CDR1 and CDR2 (germline): SEHNR, FQNEAQ (reference sequence). CDR3 amino acids: CASSFGGSTDTQYF. CDR3 nucleotide sequence: TGTGCCAGCAGCTTTGGGGGCAGCACAGATACGCAGTATTTT.

This chain joins TRBV3-1 (or the pseudogene TRBV3-2) and TRBJ2-3, with 11 bases matching TRBD2. The junction had 10 bases not matched to a gene; V was cut back by 11 bases and J by 3 bases. This CDR3 has 15 residues. The germline V gene has CDR1 LGHDT and CDR2 YNNKEL (reference sequence). This chain's CDR3 is CAPRLAGKKTDTQYF. The CDR3 DNA reads TGTGCCCCAAGACTAGCGGGGAAGAAAACAGATACGCAGTATTTT.

The genes are TRBV5-1 and TRBJ2-3, with D possibly matching TRBD1 (5 bases). The CDR3 spans 14 residues. With 5 bases removed from V and 0 bases from J, the gap between germline ends came to 10 bases. The germline CDR1 and CDR2 sequences are SGHRS and YFSETQ. CDR3 coding DNA: TGCGCCAGCAGGGGGCAGGGTAGCACAGATACGCAGTATTTT. Protein sequence: CASRGQGSTDTQYF.

Only a few counts were recorded for this clone. The CDR3 loop is CASSFNSGQGTDTQYF. CDR3 in DNA: TGTGCCAGCAGCTTTAACTCCGGACAGGGAACAGATACGCAGTATTTT. This chain joins TRBV5-6 and TRBJ2-3; 8 bases line up with TRBD1. CDR1 is SGHDT and CDR2 is YYEEEE in the germline V gene. The CDR3 is 16 amino acids. Trimming took 2 bases from V and 3 from J; bases not matched to a gene: 8.

The chain is built from TRBV7-2 and TRBJ2-1, with D tentatively TRBD1 (5 bases). The CDR3 totals 13 residues. Germline assignment: CDR1 SGHTA and CDR2 FQGNSA. Trimming took off 1 base at V and 15 bases at J, with 16 bases between the two ends. The CDR3 bases are TGTGCCAGCAGCTTAGGACGATTCAGGGATTTGTTCTTC. The encoded protein is CASSLGRFRDLFF.

J is TRBJ1-2 and V is TRBV7-2, with 8 positions matching TRBD1. V shed 3 bases, J shed 3 bases, and the junction held 6 bases outside the gene matches. The CDR3 contains 15 residues. The germline V gene encodes CDR1 SGHTA and CDR2 FQGNSA. CDR3 sequence (DNA): TGTGCCAGCAGCTTCATCTCAGGGGGCGACTATGGCTACACCTTC. This codes for CASSFISGGDYGYTF.

V and J are TRBV19 and TRBJ1-2, with a weak D call TRBD1 (6 bases). Trimming took 7 bases from V and 1 from J, leaving 7 bases between them. The CDR3 spans 12 residues. CDR1 and CDR2 from the germline V gene are LNHDA and SQIVND (reference sequence). CDR3 DNA sequence: TGTGCCAGTACGGACAGTAACTATGGCTACACCTTC. This translates into CASTDSNYGYTF.

The genes are TRBV7-9 and TRBJ2-7; tentatively, D is TRBD1 (6 bases). V shed 2 bases and J shed 7 bases, with 9 bases lying between them. Germline assignment: CDR1 SEHNR and CDR2 FQNEAQ (reference sequence). CDR3 length: 12 residues. The CDR3, as DNA: TGTGCCAGCAGCTTAATAGGGGGTGAGCAGTACTTC. Amino acids: CASSLIGGEQYF.

The chain uses TRBV5-1 and TRBJ2-1, with TRBD2 matching over 9 bases. Per the germline V gene, CDR1 is SGHRS and CDR2 is YFSETQ. The CDR3 extends over 14 amino acids. V trimming: 0 bases; J trimming: 10 bases; junction bases outside the gene matches: 5. Written as DNA, the CDR3 is TGCGCCAGCAGCTTGGGCGGGGGGGCTAAAGAGCAGTTCTTC. Encoded protein: CASSLGGGAKEQFF.

The CDR3 loop is CASSLVSGESNYGYTF. The DNA for the CDR3 is TGCGCCAGCAGCTTGGTATCAGGCGAGTCTAACTATGGCTACACCTTC. The rearrangement uses TRBV5-1 and TRBJ1-2; D is unresolved. Germline V CDR1 and CDR2: SGHRS, YFSETQ. V lost 0 bases, J lost 0 bases, and 12 bases lay in between. This CDR3 spans 16 amino acids. The full variable domain, its missing parts supplied by reference TRBV5-1 and TRBJ1-2, is KAGVTQTPRYLIKTRGQQVTLSCSPISGHRSVSWYQQTPGQGLQFLFEYFSETQRNKGNFPGRFSGRQFSNSRSEMNVSTLELGDSALYLCASSLVSGESNYGYTFGSGTRLTVV.

The chain combines TRBV11-2 with TRBJ2-6, with TRBD1 as a possible D gene (6 bases). From germline, CDR1 is SGHAT and CDR2 FQNNGV. V dropped 5 bases and J dropped 4 bases, with 15 bases sitting between them. The CDR3 loop spans 16 amino acids. CDR3 region: CASSLGQTAGANVLTF. In DNA, the CDR3 is TGTGCCAGCAGCCTTGGACAGACGGCAGGGGCCAACGTCCTGACTTTC.